This T cell receptor (beta chain) came from a study of blood T cell repertoires in COVID-19. Study background: Samples taken during acute and convalescent COVID-19 were collected in the United States, Italy and Spain. PBMCs, B-cell-depleted T cells, or T cells provided the cDNA or gDNA that made up the material.

In the authors' workflow: Reference gene primer amplification gave nucleated cell count estimates. Generated by immunoSEQ multiplex PCR, the TCRdb table keeps only in-frame clones and is missing some. D and trimming come from the DNA, and the V and J calls and clone size come from that table. This sample yields around 140,000 clones, of which 85% to 90% are seen a single time; around 40% belongs to the top ten. The V gene's germline CDR1 is SGHNT and CDR2 YENEEA. The CDR3 sequence is 14 residues long. V dropped 1 base and J dropped 5 bases, with 11 bases sitting between them. The gene calls are TRBV11-3 and TRBJ1-1, with D perhaps TRBD1 (5 bases). The TCR originated in a man aged 45-65 years who had recovered from COVID-19. Sequenced: peripheral blood. The CDR3 DNA follows: TGTGCCAGCAGCTTAGCAGGGATAAGGACTGAAGCTTTCTTT. Translating gives CASSLAGIRTEAFF.